Listed below are T cell receptor beta chains from one sample, sequenced in a study of tumor-infiltrating lymphocytes in primary liver carcinoma. A single record per CDR3 protein comes from TCRdb applying MiXCR to the multiplex PCR reads. This repertoire shows some 320,000 distinct CDR3 sequences, 55% to 65% found once; its top ten account for about 8.4%. Sequencing was carried out using peripheral blood. The receptor set was obtained from a man aged 35 to 55 with primary liver carcinoma and hepatitis B virus infection. CDR3s include the opening cysteine and the closing phenylalanine or tryptophan. Fields, in order: clone size, V gene, J gene, D gene, CDR3 protein, CDR3 DNA. D genes are given only for firm matches. Not all rows give a size; the values are once, few, many and, for expanded clones, a class.

>-|TRBV7-3|TRBJ2-1|TRBD2
CASSLSVLASNEQFF
TGTGCCAGCAGCTTATCGGTACTAGCGTCCAATGAGCAGTTCTTC
>few|TRBV28|TRBJ2-3|TRBD2
CASSLRTSGVSGDTQYF
TGTGCCAGCAGTCTACGGACTAGCGGGGTTAGTGGGGATACGCAGTATTTT
>-|TRBV11-2|TRBJ2-1|TRBD2
CASSLRGGGRPSHEQFF
TGTGCCAGCAGCTTACGTGGGGGCGGGAGGCCCAGCCATGAGCAGTTCTTC
>-|TRBV2|TRBJ2-5|-
CASSPGGGRFETQYF
TGTGCCAGCAGCCCAGGGGGGGGCCGATTCGAGACCCAGTACTTC
>-|TRBV4-2|TRBJ1-2|-
CASSLEVRALYGYTF
TGTGCGAGCAGCCTAGAAGTCCGGGCCCTCTATGGCTACACCTTC
>-|TRBV6-6|TRBJ2-2|TRBD1
CASNYRGTGEPVF
TGTGCCAGCAATTACAGGGGCACCGGGGAGCCGGTTTTT
>few|TRBV5-4|TRBJ2-1|-
CASSPVAPYGEQFF
TGTGCCAGCAGCCCGGTCGCGCCCTATGGGGAGCAGTTCTTC
>-|TRBV2|TRBJ2-1|TRBD2
CGSSRTSGRDDEQFF
TGTGGCAGCAGTCGGACTAGCGGGAGGGACGATGAGCAGTTCTTC
>-|TRBV11-3|TRBJ2-3|-
CASSLSRLSIDTQYF
TGTGCCAGTAGCTTATCCCGACTTAGCATAGATACGCAGTATTTT
>many|TRBV6-2/TRBV6-3|TRBJ2-7|-
CASRPTAEISYEQYF
TGTGCCAGCAGGCCGACAGCCGAAATCTCCTACGAGCAGTACTTC
>-|TRBV30|TRBJ2-2|TRBD2
CALGLAGVLTRELFF
TGTGCCTTGGGTCTAGCGGGAGTACTAACCAGGGAGCTGTTTTTT
>many|TRBV4-3|TRBJ2-2|TRBD2
CASSPHVAGGGGELFF
TGCGCCAGCAGCCCTCACGTAGCGGGAGGAGGCGGGGAGCTGTTTTTT
>few|TRBV18|TRBJ2-3|-
CASSPDMSSADTQYF
TGTGCCAGCTCACCTGATATGAGTTCCGCAGATACGCAGTATTTT
>-|TRBV11-3|TRBJ1-5|-
CTSNSDLGVAQPQHF
TGTACCAGCAACTCAGATCTGGGGGTGGCTCAGCCCCAGCATTTT
>few|TRBV28|TRBJ1-5|-
CASQPFAGARNQPQHF
TGTGCCAGCCAGCCTTTTGCAGGGGCTAGAAATCAGCCCCAGCATTTT
>-|TRBV4-3|TRBJ1-1|TRBD1
CASSPWTGGGTEVFF
TGCGCCAGCAGCCCATGGACAGGGGGCGGCACTGAAGTTTTCTTT
>-|TRBV11-1|TRBJ1-1|TRBD1
CASNPDRGGTEAFF
TGTGCCAGCAACCCTGACAGGGGAGGGACCGAAGCTTTCTTT
>-|TRBV7-9|TRBJ2-1|-
CASSSRPVLIYNEQFF
TGTGCCAGCAGCTCCCGACCGGTTCTTATCTACAATGAGCAGTTCTTC
>-|TRBV15|TRBJ2-7|TRBD2
CATSGLRTSLGSEQYF
TGTGCCACCAGCGGGTTAAGGACTAGCCTTGGATCCGAGCAGTACTTC
>-|TRBV11-3|TRBJ2-1|TRBD1
CASRPGTGDYSEQFF
TGTGCCAGCAGACCCGGGACAGGGGACTACAGTGAGCAGTTCTTC
>few|TRBV6-1|TRBJ2-2|-
CASTLSKPGFHTGELFF
TGTGCCAGCACCCTATCCAAGCCAGGGTTCCACACCGGGGAGCTGTTTTTT
>once|TRBV7-9|TRBJ1-1|TRBD1
CASSVGQGADEAFF
TGTGCCAGCAGCGTAGGACAGGGGGCGGATGAAGCTTTCTTT
>-|TRBV12-3/TRBV12-4|TRBJ2-5|-
CASISDYQETQYF
TGTGCCAGCATCTCGGACTACCAGGAGACCCAGTACTTC
>few|TRBV6-6|TRBJ1-1|-
CASSLPPGDQAFF
TGTGCCAGCAGTTTACCCCCAGGGGATCAAGCTTTCTTT
>-|TRBV20-1|TRBJ2-4|-
CSARQALPGLDIQYF
TGCAGTGCTCGACAGGCCTTACCTGGGTTGGACATTCAGTACTTC
>-|TRBV6-5|TRBJ1-6|-
CVNSPQGNNSPLHF
TGTGTCAACAGTCCTCAGGGAAATAATTCACCCCTCCACTTT
>-|TRBV7-6|TRBJ2-2|-
CASSLGRTGELFF
TGTGCCAGCAGCTTAGGACGGACCGGGGAGCTGTTTTTT
>-|TRBV10-3|TRBJ2-7|-
CAIRRETYGQYF
TGTGCCATCAGGAGGGAGACCTACGGGCAGTACTTC
>-|TRBV20-1|TRBJ1-2|-
CSEEPQGNYGYTF
TGCAGTGAGGAACCACAGGGAAACTATGGCTACACCTTC
>many|TRBV6-2/TRBV6-3|TRBJ1-2|-
CASSPGQRGYTF
TGTGCCAGCAGCCCCGGACAGAGGGGCTACACCTTC
>-|TRBV28|TRBJ2-7|TRBD1
CASSLLGTALNEQYF
TGTGCCAGCAGTTTACTTGGGACAGCCCTTAACGAGCAGTACTTC
>many|TRBV4-1|TRBJ2-7|-
CASSQVSDSLYEQYF
TGCGCCAGCAGCCAAGTATCTGACAGTCTCTACGAGCAGTACTTC
>-|TRBV5-1|TRBJ1-2|-
CASSLERVTEDGYTF
TGCGCCAGCAGCTTGGAGAGGGTCACGGAGGACGGCTACACCTTC